Here is one TCR beta chain with its context. Its cognate antigen is unknown. This sample stems from a study of shared clonotypes between healthy human individuals. Whole-study results and caveats: Non-shared clonotypes had lower generation probabilities than clonotypes shared by all four sorted-subset donors. The small donor group covered limited genetic and exposure diversity.

Several immunoSEQ 96-well plates shared each subset's DNA, each plate a replicate. DNA at about 190 ng, 30,000 or so T cell genomes, went into sorted-subset replicate PCRs. Repertoires were generated with immunoSEQ multiplex PCR, while TCRdb's copy carries only in-frame clones and drops some. The sample lists 2 million to 2.5 million clones, nearly 97% occurring once. Sequencing was carried out using naive CD4+ T cells sorted from blood. Specified subset: CD45RA+ positively selected. This clonotype originated in a man aged 18-30 years in good health.

In DNA form, the CDR3 reads TGTGCCAGCAGCTTGGATAGAGGGGGCGGGAGGCCAATCTACGAGCAGTACTTC. Amino acid sequence: CASSLDRGGGRPIYEQYF. This rearrangement joins TRBV5-8 to TRBJ2-7; D may be TRBD2 (8 bases). Germline CDR1 is SGHTS and CDR2 is YDEGEE. The CDR3 length is 18 residues. V lost 0 bases and J lost 3, with 22 bases in between.